The entry below describes one TCR beta chain. Noted time point: week 3, after first cycle of checkpoint inhibitor. Patients had no prior systemic cancer treatment, immunosuppressants or other active cancers. TCRdb keeps only in-frame clones here, not all; method: immunoSEQ multiplex PCR. The data hold roughly 10,000 clones, with around nine tenths observed a single time. These data come from a study of blood T cell dynamics during melanoma immunotherapy. The germline gives CDR1 LNHDA, CDR2 SQIVND (reference sequence). V lost 3 bases and J lost 7, with 13 bases in between. The CDR3 is made up of 14 amino acids.

The sample here was blood, taken from a patient treated with checkpoint blockade. The chain employs TRBV19 and TRBJ1-5; possibly TRBD1 for D (6 bases). The origin of this receptor is a human donor with melanoma. In DNA form, the CDR3 reads TGTGCCAGTAGTATGGGGGCAGCCAGGCAGCCCCAGCATTTT. Translating it yields CASSMGAARQPQHF.